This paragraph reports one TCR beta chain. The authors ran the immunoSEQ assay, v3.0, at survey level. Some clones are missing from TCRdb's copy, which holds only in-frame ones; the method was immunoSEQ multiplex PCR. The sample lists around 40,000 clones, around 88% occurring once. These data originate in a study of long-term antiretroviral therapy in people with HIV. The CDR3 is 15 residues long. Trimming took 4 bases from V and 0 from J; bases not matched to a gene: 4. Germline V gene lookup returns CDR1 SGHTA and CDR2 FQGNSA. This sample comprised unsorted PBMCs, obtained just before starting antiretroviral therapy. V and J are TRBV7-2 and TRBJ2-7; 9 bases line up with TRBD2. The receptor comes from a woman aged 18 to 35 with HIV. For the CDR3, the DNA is TGTGCCAGCAGCTACTTTAGCGGGAGCTCCTACGAGCAGTACTTC. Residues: CASSYFSGSSYEQYF. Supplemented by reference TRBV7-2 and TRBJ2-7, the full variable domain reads GAGVSQSPSNKVTEKGKDVELRCDPISGHTALYWYRQSLGQGLEFLIYFQGNSAPDKSGLPSDRFSAERTGGSVSTLTIQRTQQEDSAVYLCASSYFSGSSYEQYFGPGTRLTVT.